Listed here is a single T cell receptor beta chain. Antigen specificity is unknown. This CDR3 is 14 amino acids long. The V gene lost 3 bases and the J gene lost 1 base, with 12 bases spanning the gap. The germline V gene has CDR1 DFQATT and CDR2 SNEGSKA (reference sequence). TCRdb re-analysed the 5' RACE reads in MiXCR, keeping a single row per CDR3 protein. The repertoire holds about 310,000 distinct CDR3 sequences, with 3.6% as singletons. This sample was included in a study of T cells after yellow fever vaccination. Findings and limits, study-wide: Most clones from primary vaccination resurfaced after the booster (96% CD4, around 91% CD8). Although most clonotypes did not, a small share appeared in both CD4 and CD8 compartments. Abundant bulk-derived clonotypes could contaminate FACS-sorted repertoires.

Sample: PBMCs, taken on the day of the yellow fever booster vaccination. The TCR comes from a young man who received the YFV17D yellow fever vaccine. This chain joins TRBV20-1 and TRBJ2-5, with D possibly matching TRBD2 (5 bases). The chain's CDR3 is CSARAAEIQETQYF. The CDR3 region has the DNA TGCAGTGCTAGGGCAGCGGAAATCCAAGAGACCCAGTACTTC.